A single TCR beta chain is shown here with its context. No antigen is known for it. This record belongs to a study of T cell responses to AZD1222 COVID-19 vaccine. Whole-study results and caveats: Spike-specific TCR depth and breadth grew after two AZD1222 doses. CD4 TCRs linked to vaccination spanned spike, dominating at 160-218 and 743-854. In the spike-specific TCR repertoire, nearly half reportedly target unmutated variant regions.

The CDR3 has 13 residues. The J segment lost 5 bases and the V segment lost 4 bases, leaving 4 bases of the junction unmatched. Germline values: CDR1 LNHDA, CDR2 SQIVND (reference sequence). The method was immunoSEQ multiplex PCR; TCRdb's version includes in-frame clones alone and lacks a portion of them. The profile shows 95,000 to 150,000 clones, around 86% of them singletons. The TCR comes from an adult in good health. The input for sequencing was peripheral blood, taken on day 0 of AZD1222 vaccination. This chain joins TRBV19 and TRBJ2-5, with 7 bases lining up with TRBD2. The CDR3 coding sequence is TGTGCCAGTAGTACCGGGACTATCGAGACCCAGTACTTC. Translated: CASSTGTIETQYF.